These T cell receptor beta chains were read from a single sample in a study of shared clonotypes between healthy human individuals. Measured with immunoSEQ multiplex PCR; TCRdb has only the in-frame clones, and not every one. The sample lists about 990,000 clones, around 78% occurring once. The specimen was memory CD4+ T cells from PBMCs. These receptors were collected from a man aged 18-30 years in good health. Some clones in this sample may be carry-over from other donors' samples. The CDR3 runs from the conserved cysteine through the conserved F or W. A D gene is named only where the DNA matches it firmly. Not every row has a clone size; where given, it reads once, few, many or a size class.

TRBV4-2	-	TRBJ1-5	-	CASSQDDGLGWNQPQHF	TGTGCCAGCAGCCAAGATGACGGGTTGGGGTGGAATCAGCCCCAGCATTTT
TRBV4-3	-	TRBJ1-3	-	CASSQGVMGSGNTIYF	TGCGCCAGCAGCCAAGGGGTTATGGGTTCTGGAAACACCATATATTTT
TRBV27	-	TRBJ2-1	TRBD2	CASSFRASGRVGNEQFF	TGTGCCAGCAGTTTTAGGGCTAGCGGGAGGGTGGGCAATGAGCAGTTCTTC
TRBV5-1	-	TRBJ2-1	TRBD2	CASSLDASGENEQFF	TGCGCCAGCAGCTTGGACGCTAGCGGGGAGAATGAGCAGTTCTTC
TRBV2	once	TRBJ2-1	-	CASSNSLYNEQFF	TGTGCCAGCAGTAATTCCCTCTACAATGAGCAGTTCTTC
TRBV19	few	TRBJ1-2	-	CASSTGDYGYTF	TGTGCCAGTAGTACAGGGGACTATGGCTACACCTTC
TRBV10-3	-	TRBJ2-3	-	CASAWGLSFTDTQYF	TGTGCCTCCGCCTGGGGACTCTCCTTCACAGATACGCAGTATTTT
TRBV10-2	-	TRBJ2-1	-	CASRDPGSKVNEQFF	TGCGCCAGCAGGGATCCCGGGTCCAAAGTCAATGAGCAGTTCTTC
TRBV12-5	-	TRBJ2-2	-	CASGLGSGTGELFF	TGTGCTAGTGGTCTCGGGAGCGGCACCGGGGAGCTGTTTTTT
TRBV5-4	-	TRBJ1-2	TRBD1	CASSSAGGGLALYTF	TGTGCCAGCAGCTCTGCTGGAGGGGGCCTAGCCTTATACACCTTC
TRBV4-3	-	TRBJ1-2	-	CASSQEGTGMGGYTF	TGCGCCAGCAGCCAAGAAGGAACAGGGATGGGTGGCTACACCTTC
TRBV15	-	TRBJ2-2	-	CATSRLNTGELFF	TGTGCCACCAGCAGACTGAACACCGGGGAGCTGTTTTTT
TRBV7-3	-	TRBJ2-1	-	CASSSGTRMDEQFF	TGTGCCAGCAGCTCCGGGACACGGATGGATGAGCAGTTCTTC
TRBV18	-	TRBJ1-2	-	CASSLERATDYGYTF	TGTGCCAGCTCTCTGGAGCGGGCCACGGACTATGGCTACACCTTC
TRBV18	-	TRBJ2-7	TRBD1	CASSPGTVSYEQYF	TGTGCCAGCTCGCCCGGGACAGTCTCCTACGAGCAGTACTTC
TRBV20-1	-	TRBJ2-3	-	CSALSSYTQYF	TGCAGTGCCCTCAGCTCCTATACGCAGTATTTT
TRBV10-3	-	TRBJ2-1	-	CAISVSSYNEQFF	TGTGCCATCAGTGTAAGCTCCTACAATGAGCAGTTCTTC
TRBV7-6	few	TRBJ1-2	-	CASSRVDYGYTF	TGTGCCAGCAGCAGAGTAGACTATGGCTACACCTTC
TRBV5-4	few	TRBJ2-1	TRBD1	CASSDGQASSYNEQFF	TGTGCCAGCAGCGACGGACAGGCCAGCTCCTACAATGAGCAGTTCTTC
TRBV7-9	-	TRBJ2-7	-	CASSSPRGQPSKRLYEQYF	TGTGCCAGCAGCTCACCTAGAGGACAGCCCTCAAAGAGGCTTTACGAGCAGTACTTC
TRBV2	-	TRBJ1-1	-	CASSVGNLAFF	TGTGCCAGCAGTGTTGGGAATCTAGCTTTCTTT
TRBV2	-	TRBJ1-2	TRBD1	CASRPGGVGYTF	TGTGCCAGCAGGCCAGGGGGCGTCGGCTACACCTTC
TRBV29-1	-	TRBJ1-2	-	CSVEEGQGYGYTF	TGCAGCGTTGAAGAGGGGCAGGGCTATGGCTACACCTTC
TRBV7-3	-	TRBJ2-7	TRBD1	CASSLTGTGADEQYF	TGTGCCAGCAGCTTAACCGGGACAGGGGCGGACGAGCAGTACTTC
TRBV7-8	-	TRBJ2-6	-	CASRENSGANVLTF	TGTGCCAGCAGGGAGAACTCTGGGGCCAACGTCCTGACTTTC
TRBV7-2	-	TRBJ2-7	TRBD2	CASSLEGTSGAYEQYF	TGTGCCAGCAGCTTAGAGGGGACTAGCGGGGCCTACGAGCAGTACTTC
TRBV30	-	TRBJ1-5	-	CAWSLQAGQPQHF	TGTGCCTGGAGCTTGCAGGCAGGACAGCCCCAGCATTTT
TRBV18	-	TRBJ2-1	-	CASSPKGSSYNEQFF	TGTGCCAGCTCACCGAAGGGGTCCTCCTACAATGAGCAGTTCTTC
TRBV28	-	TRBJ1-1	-	CASSLSQGVNTEAFF	TGTGCCAGCAGTTTATCCCAGGGCGTGAACACTGAAGCTTTCTTT
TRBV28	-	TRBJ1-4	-	CASSLLGAGIVTNEKLFF	TGTGCCAGCAGTTTATTGGGGGCAGGGATTGTGACTAATGAAAAACTGTTTTTT
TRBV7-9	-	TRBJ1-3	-	CASSSEALFSGNTIYF	TGTGCCAGCAGCTCCGAAGCCTTATTCTCTGGAAACACCATATATTTT
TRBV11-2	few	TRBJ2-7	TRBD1	CASSLDGTGVYYEQYF	TGTGCCAGCAGCTTAGACGGGACAGGGGTATACTACGAGCAGTACTTC
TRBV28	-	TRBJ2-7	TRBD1	CASREGQGAFDEQYF	TGTGCCAGCAGGGAGGGACAGGGGGCTTTTGATGAGCAGTACTTC
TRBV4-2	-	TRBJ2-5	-	CASSQAARETQYF	TGTGCCAGCAGTCAAGCGGCAAGGGAGACCCAGTACTTC
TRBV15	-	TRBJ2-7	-	CATSSATWADEQYF	TGTGCCACCAGCTCCGCAACCTGGGCGGACGAGCAGTACTTC
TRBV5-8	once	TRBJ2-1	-	CASSLAYSGQEQFF	TGTGCCAGCAGCTTGGCCTATTCGGGACAAGAGCAGTTCTTC
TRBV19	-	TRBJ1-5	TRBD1	CASTPGQFNQPQHF	TGTGCCAGTACCCCGGGACAGTTCAATCAGCCCCAGCATTTT
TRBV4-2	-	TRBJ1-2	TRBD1	CASTTGQRMNTNYGYTF	TGTGCCAGCACGACGGGACAGAGGATGAATACTAACTATGGCTACACCTTC
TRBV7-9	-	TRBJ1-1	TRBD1	CASSPGQAKAFF	TGTGCCAGCAGCCCGGGACAGGCAAAAGCTTTCTTT
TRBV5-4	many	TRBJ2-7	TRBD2	CASSGGGRTYEQYF	TGTGCCAGCAGTGGTGGCGGGAGGACCTACGAGCAGTACTTC
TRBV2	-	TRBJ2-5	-	CASSVGTGGRETQYF	TGTGCCAGCAGTGTTGGGACGGGCGGTCGTGAGACCCAGTACTTC
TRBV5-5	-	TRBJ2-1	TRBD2	CASSREGLAGLQFF	TGTGCCAGCAGCCGAGAGGGACTAGCGGGACTGCAGTTCTTC
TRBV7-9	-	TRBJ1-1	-	CASSLLGGNTEAFF	TGTGCCAGCAGCTTATTGGGAGGGAACACTGAAGCTTTCTTT
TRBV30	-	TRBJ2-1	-	CAWRAGNYNEQFF	TGTGCCTGGAGGGCAGGGAACTACAATGAGCAGTTCTTC
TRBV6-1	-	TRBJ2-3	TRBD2	CASRGRREGKDTQYF	TGTGCCAGCAGGGGGAGGCGGGAGGGCAAAGATACGCAGTATTTT
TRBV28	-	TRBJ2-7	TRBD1	CASNSPRGQGDEQYF	TGTGCCAGCAACTCACCGCGGGGACAGGGGGACGAGCAGTACTTC
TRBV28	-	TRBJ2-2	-	CASSFWGQNTGELFF	TGTGCCAGCAGTTTTTGGGGACAAAACACCGGGGAGCTGTTTTTT